This record concerns one T cell receptor beta chain sequence. 60 Vbeta and 13 Jbeta primers were used in PCR. Measured with immunoSEQ multiplex PCR; TCRdb has only the in-frame clones, and not every one. This table holds 150,000 to 250,000 clones, 70% to 85% found once. Germline values: CDR1 SQVTM, CDR2 ANQGSEA. This CDR3 region has 16 residues. The V gene lost 7 bases and the J gene lost 0 bases, with 22 bases spanning the gap. This sample is drawn from a study of cytomegalovirus exposure and HLA in healthy donors. This clonotype originated in a young woman in good health and CMV-seropositive. Sequenced material: PBMCs. This chain connects TRBV29-1 to TRBJ2-7, with D perhaps matching TRBD1 (6 bases). The CDR3 loop reads CSATGMGSASSYEQYF. The CDR3 DNA sequence: TGCAGCGCCACAGGGATGGGAAGCGCGAGCTCCTACGAGCAGTACTTC.